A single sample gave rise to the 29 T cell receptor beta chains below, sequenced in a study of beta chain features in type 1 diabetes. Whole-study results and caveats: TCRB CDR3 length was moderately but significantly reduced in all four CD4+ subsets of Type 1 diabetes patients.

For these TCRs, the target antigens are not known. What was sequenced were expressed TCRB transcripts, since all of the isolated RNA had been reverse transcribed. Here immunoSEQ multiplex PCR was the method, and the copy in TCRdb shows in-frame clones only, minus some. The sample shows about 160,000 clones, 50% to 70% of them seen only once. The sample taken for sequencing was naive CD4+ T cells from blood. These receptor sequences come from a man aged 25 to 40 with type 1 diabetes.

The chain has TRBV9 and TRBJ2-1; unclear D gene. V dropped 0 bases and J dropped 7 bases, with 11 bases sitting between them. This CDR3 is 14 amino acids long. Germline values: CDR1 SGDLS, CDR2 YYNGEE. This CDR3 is CASSVAQLENEQFF. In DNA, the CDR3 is TGTGCCAGCAGCGTAGCTCAGTTGGAGAATGAGCAGTTCTTC.

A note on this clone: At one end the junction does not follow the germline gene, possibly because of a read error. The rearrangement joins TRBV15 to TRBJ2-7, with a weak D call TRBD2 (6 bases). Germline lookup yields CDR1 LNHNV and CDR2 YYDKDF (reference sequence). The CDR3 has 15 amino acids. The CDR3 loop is CATSRGRGAGGTYCF. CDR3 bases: TGTGCCACCAGCAGGGGCCGGGGCGCGGGCGGGACGTATTGCTTC. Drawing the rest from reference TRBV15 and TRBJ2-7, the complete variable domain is DAMVIQNPRYQVTQFGKPVTLSCSQTLNHNVMYWYQQKSSQAPKLLFHYYDKDFNNEADTPDNFQSRRPNTSFCFLDIRSPGLGDTAMYLCATSRGRGAGGTYCFGPGTRLTVT.

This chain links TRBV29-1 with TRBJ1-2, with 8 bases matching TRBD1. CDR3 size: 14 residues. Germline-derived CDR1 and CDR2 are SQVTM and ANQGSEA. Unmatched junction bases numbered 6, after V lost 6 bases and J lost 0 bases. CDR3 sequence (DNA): TGCAGCGTACCCACAGGGGGTGCTAACTATGGCTACACCTTC. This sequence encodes CSVPTGGANYGYTF.

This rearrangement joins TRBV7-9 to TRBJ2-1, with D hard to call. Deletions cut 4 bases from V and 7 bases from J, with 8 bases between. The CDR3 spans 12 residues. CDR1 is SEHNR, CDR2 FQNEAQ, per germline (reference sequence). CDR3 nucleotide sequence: TGTGCCAGCAGCTATGAAGCGAATGAGCAGTTCTTC. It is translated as CASSYEANEQFF. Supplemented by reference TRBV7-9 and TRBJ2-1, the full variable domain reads DTGVSQNPRHKITKRGQNVTFRCDPISEHNRLYWYRQTLGQGPEFLTYFQNEAQLEKSRLLSDRFSAERPKGSFSTLEIQRTEQGDSAMYLCASSYEANEQFFGPGTRLTVL.

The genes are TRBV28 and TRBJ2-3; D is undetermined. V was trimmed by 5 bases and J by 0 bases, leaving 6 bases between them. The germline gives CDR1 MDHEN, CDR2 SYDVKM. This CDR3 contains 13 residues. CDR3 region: CASSPTSTDTQYF. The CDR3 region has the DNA TGTGCCAGCAGTCCGACTAGCACAGATACGCAGTATTTT.

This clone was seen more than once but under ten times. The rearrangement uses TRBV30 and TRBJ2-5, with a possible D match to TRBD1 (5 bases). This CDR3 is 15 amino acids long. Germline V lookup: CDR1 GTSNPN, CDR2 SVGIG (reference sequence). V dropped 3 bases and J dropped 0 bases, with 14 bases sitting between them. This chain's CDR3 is CAWSDKQEYQETQYF. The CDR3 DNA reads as TGTGCCTGGAGCGATAAACAGGAGTACCAAGAGACCCAGTACTTC.

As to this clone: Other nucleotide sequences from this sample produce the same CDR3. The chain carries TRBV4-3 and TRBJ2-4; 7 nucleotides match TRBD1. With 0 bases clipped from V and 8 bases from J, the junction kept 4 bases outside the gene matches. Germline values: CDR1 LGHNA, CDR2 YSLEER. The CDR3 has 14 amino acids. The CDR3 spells CASSQDWQGDIQYF. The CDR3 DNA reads TGCGCCAGCAGCCAAGATTGGCAGGGGGACATTCAGTACTTC.

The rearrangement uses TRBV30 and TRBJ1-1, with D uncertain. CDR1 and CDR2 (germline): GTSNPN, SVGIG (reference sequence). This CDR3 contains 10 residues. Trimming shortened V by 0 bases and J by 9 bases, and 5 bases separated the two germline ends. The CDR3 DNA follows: TGTGCCTGGAGTGTAACACAAGCTTTCTTT. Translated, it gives CAWSVTQAFF. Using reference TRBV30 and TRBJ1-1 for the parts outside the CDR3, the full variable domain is SQTIHQWPATLVQPVGSPLSLECTVEGTSNPNLYWYRQAAGRGLQLLFYSVGIGQISSEVPQNLSASRPQDRQFILSSKKLLLSDSGFYLCAWSVTQAFFGQGTRLTVV.

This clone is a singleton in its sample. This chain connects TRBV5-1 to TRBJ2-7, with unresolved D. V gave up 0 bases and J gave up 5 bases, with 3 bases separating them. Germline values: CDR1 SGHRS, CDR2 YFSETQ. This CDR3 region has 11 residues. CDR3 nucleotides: TGCGCCAGCAGCTTGGTAGACGAGCAGTACTTC. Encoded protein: CASSLVDEQYF.

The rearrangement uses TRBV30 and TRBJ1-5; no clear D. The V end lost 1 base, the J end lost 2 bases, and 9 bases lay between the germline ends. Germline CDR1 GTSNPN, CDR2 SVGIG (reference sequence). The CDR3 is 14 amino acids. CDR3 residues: CAWSAFNGNQPQHF. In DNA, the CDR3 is TGTGCCTGGAGTGCGTTCAACGGCAATCAGCCCCAGCATTTT.

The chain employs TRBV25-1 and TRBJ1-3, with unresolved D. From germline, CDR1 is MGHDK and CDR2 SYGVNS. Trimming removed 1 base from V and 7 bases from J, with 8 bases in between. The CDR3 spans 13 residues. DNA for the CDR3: TGTGCCAGCAGTGAATCGGCGGGTAACACCATATATTTT. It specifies CASSESAGNTIYF.

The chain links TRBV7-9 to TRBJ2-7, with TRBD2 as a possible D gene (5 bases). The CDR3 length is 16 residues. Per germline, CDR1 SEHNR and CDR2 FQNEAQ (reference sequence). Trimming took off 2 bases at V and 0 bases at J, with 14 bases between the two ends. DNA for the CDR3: TGTGCCAGCAGCTTAACGGGCAAGCGGAGCTCCTACGAGCAGTACTTC. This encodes CASSLTGKRSSYEQYF.

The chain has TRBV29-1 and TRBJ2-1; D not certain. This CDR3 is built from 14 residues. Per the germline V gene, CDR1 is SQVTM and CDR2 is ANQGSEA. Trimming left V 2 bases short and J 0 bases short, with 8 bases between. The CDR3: CSVERASSYNEQFF. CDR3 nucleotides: TGCAGCGTTGAACGGGCGAGCTCCTACAATGAGCAGTTCTTC.

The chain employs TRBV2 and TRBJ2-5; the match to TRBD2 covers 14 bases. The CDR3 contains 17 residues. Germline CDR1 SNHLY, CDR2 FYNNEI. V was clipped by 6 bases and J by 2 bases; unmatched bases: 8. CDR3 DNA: TGTGCCAGCAGCGTCCCGGGACTAGCGGGGGCGCAAGAGACCCAGTACTTC. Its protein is CASSVPGLAGAQETQYF.

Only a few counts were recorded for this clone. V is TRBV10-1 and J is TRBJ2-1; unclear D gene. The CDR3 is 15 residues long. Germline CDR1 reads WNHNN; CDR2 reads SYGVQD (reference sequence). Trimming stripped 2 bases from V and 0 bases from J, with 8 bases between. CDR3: CASSEVGYSYNEQFF. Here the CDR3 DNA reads TGCGCCAGCAGTGAGGTCGGATACTCCTACAATGAGCAGTTCTTC.

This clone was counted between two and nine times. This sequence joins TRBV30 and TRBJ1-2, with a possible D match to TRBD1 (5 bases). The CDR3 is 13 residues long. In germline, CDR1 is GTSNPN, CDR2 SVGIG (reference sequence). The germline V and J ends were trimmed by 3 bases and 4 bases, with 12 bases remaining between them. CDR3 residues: CAWSTGPSYGYTF. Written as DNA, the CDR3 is TGTGCCTGGAGCACAGGACCCTCCTATGGCTACACCTTC.

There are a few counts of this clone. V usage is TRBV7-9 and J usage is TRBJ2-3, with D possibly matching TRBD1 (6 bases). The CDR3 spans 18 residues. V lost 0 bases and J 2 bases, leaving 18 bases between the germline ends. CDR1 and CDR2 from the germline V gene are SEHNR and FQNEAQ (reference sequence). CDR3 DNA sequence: TGTGCCAGCAGCTTAGCGGTCGAGGCAGGGGCCAACACAGATACGCAGTATTTT. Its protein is CASSLAVEAGANTDTQYF.

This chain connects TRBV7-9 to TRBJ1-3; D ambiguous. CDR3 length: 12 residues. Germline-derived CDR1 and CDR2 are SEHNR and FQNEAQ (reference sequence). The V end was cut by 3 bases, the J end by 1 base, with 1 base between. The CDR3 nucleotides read TGTGCCAGCAGCTTTTCTGGAAACACCATATATTTT. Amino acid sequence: CASSFSGNTIYF.

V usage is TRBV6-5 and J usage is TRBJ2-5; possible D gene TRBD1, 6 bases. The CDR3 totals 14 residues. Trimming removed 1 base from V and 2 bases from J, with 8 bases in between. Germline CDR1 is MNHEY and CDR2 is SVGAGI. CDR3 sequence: CASSYLGQQETQYF. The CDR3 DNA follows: TGTGCCAGCAGTTACTTAGGACAGCAAGAGACCCAGTACTTC.

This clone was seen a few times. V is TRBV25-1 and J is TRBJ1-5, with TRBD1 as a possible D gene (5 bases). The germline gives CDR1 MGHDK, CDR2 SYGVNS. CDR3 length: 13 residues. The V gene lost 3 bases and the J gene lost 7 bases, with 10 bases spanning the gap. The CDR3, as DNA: TGTGCCAGCAGTGACGAGTGGGGCCAGCCCCAGCATTTT. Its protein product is CASSDEWGQPQHF.

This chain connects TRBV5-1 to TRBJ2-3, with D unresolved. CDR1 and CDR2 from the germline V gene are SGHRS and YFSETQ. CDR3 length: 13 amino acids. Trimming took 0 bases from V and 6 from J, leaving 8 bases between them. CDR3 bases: TGCGCCAGCAGCTTGGGCGAAGCTGATACGCAGTATTTT. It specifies CASSLGEADTQYF.

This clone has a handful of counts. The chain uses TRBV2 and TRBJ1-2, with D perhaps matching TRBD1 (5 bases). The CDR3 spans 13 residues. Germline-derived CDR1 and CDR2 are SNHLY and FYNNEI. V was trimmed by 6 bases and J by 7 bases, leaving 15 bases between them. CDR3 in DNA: TGTGCCAGCAGCCTGACGGACATGGCTGGCTACACCTTC. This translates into CASSLTDMAGYTF.

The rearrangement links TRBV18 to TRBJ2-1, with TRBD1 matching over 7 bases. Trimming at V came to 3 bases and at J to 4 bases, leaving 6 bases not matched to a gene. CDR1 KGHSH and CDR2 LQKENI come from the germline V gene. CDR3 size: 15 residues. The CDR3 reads CASSPLTGSYNEQFF. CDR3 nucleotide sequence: TGTGCCAGCTCACCGCTGACAGGGTCTTACAATGAGCAGTTCTTC.

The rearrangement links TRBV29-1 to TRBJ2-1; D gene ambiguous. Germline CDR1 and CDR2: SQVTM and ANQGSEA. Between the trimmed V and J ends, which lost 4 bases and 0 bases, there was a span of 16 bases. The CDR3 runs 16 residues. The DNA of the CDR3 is TGCAGCGTTGTCTTTTACCAGGTCGACTCCTACAATGAGCAGTTCTTC. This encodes CSVVFYQVDSYNEQFF.

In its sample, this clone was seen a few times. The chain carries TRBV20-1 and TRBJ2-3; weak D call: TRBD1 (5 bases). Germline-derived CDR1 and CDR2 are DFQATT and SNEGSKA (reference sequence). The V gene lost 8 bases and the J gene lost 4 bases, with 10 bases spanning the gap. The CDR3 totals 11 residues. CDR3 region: CSSRAADTQYF. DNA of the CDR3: TGCAGTTCCAGGGCCGCAGATACGCAGTATTTT.

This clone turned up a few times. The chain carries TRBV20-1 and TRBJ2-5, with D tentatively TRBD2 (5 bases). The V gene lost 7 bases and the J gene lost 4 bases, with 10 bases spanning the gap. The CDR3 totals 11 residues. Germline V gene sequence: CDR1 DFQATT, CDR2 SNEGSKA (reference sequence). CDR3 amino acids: CSGEEGETQYF. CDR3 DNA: TGCAGTGGGGAAGAGGGAGAGACCCAGTACTTC.

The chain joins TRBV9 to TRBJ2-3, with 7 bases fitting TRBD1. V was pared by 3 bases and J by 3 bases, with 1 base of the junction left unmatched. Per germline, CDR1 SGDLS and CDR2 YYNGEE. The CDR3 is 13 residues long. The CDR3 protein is CASSDRGTDTQYF. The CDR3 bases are TGTGCCAGCAGCGACAGGGGTACAGATACGCAGTATTTT.

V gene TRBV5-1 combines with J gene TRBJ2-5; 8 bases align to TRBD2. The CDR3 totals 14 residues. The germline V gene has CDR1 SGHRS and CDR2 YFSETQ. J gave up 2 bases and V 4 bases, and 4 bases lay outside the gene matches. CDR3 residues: CASSDSGAQETQYF. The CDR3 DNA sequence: TGCGCCAGCAGCGATAGCGGGGCTCAAGAGACCCAGTACTTC.

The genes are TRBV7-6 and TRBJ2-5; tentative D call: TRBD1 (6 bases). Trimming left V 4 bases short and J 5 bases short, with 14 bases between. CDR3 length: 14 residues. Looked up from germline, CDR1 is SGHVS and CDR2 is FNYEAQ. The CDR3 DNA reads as TGTGCCAGCAGCTCGGACAGCTTTTCGGAGACCCAGTACTTC. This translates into CASSSDSFSETQYF.